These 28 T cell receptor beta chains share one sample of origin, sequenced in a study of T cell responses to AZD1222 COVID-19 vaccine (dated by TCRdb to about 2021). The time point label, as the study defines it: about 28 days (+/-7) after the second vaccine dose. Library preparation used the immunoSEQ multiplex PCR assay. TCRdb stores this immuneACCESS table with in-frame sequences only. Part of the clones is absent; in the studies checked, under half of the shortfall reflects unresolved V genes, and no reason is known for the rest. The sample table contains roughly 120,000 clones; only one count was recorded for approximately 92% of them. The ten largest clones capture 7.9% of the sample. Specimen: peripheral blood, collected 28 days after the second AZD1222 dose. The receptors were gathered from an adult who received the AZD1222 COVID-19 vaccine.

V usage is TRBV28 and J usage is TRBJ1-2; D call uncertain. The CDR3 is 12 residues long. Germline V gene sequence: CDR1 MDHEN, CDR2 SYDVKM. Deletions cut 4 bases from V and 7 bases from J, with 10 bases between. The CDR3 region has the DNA TGTGCCAGCAGTTCCGGTTTGAGTGGCTACACCTTC. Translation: CASSSGLSGYTF.

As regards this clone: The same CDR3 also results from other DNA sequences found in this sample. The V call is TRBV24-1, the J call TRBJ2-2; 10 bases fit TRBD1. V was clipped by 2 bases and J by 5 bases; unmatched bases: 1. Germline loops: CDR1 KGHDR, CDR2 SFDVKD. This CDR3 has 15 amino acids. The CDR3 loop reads CATSDWTGGTGELFF. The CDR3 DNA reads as TGTGCCACCAGTGATTGGACAGGGGGAACCGGGGAGCTGTTTTTT.

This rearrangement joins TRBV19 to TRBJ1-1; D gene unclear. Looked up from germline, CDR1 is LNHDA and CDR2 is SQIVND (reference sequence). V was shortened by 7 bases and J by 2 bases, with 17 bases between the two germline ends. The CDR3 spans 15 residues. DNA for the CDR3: TGTGCCAGTAAACTGTGGGAACGGTCAAACACTGAAGCTTTCTTT. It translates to CASKLWERSNTEAFF. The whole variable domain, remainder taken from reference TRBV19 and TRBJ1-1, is DGGITQSPKYLFRKEGQNVTLSCEQNLNHDAMYWYRQDPGQGLRLIYYSQIVNDFQKGDIAEGYSVSREKKESFPLTVTSAQKNPTAFYLCASKLWERSNTEAFFGQGTRLTVV.

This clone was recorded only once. The CDR3 bases are TGTGCCACCAGCAGATGGGGACAGGGGAGCTCCTATAATTCACCCCTCCACTTT. Residues: CATSRWGQGSSYNSPLHF. This rearrangement joins TRBV15 to TRBJ1-6, with 10 bases lining up with TRBD1. The germline V gene encodes CDR1 LNHNV and CDR2 YYDKDF (reference sequence). The CDR3 totals 18 residues. V shed 2 bases and J 0 bases; nucleotides not matched to a gene: 4.

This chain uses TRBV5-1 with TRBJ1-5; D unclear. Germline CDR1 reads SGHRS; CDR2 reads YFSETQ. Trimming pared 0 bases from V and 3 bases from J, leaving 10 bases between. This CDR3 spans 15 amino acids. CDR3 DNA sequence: TGCGCCAGCAGCTTGGGTAGTGCCGACAATCAGCCCCAGCATTTT. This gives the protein CASSLGSADNQPQHF.

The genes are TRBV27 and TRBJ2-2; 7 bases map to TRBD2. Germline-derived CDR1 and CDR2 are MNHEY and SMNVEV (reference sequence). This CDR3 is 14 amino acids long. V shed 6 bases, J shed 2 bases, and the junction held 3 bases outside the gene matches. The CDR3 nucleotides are TGTGCCAGCAGGGGAGGGCTCAACACCGGGGAGCTGTTTTTT. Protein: CASRGGLNTGELFF.

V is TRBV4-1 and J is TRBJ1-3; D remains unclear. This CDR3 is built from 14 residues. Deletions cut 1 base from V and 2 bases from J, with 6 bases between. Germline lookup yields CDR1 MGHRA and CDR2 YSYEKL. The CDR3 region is CASSQGAAGNTIYF. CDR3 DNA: TGCGCCAGCAGCCAAGGGGCAGCTGGAAACACCATATATTTT.

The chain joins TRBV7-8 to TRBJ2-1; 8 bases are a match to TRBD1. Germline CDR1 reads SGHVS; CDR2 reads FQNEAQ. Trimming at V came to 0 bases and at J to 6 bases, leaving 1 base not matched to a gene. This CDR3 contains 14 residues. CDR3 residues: CASSLAGQGNEQFF. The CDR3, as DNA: TGTGCCAGCAGCTTAGCAGGACAGGGCAATGAGCAGTTCTTC. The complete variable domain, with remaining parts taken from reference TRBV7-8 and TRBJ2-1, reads GAGVSQSPRYKVAKRGQDVALRCDPISGHVSLFWYQQALGQGPEFLTYFQNEAQLDKSGLPSDRFFAERPEGSVSTLKIQRTQQEDSAVYLCASSLAGQGNEQFFGPGTRLTVL.

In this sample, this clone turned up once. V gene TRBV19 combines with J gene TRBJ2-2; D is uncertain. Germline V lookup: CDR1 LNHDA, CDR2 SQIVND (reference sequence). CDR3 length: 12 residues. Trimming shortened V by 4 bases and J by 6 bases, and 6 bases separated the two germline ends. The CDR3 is CASSKTAGELFF. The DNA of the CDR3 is TGTGCCAGTAGTAAAACCGCCGGGGAGCTGTTTTTT.

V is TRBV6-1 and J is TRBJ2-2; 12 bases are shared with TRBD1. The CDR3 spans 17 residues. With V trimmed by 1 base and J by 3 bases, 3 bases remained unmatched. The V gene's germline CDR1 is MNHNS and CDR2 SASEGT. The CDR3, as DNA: TGTGCCAGCAGTGAAGTGGGGACAGGGGGCTACACCGGGGAGCTGTTTTTT. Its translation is CASSEVGTGGYTGELFF.

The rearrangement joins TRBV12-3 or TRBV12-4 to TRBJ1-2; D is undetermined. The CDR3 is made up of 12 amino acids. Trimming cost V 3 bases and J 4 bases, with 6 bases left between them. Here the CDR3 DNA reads TGTGCCAGCAGTTTTAATTCCTATGGCTACACCTTC. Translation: CASSFNSYGYTF.

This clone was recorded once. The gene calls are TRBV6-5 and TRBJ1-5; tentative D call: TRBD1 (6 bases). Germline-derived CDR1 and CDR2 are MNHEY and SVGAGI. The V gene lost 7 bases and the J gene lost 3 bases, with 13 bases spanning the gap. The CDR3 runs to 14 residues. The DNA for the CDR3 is TGTGCCAGCAATATAGGGGGTAACAATCAGCCCCAGCATTTT. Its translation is CASNIGGNNQPQHF.

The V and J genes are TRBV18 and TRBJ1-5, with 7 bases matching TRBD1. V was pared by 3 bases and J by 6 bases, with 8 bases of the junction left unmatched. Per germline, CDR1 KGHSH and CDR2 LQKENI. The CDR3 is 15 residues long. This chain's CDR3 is CASSPSGQDSQPQHF. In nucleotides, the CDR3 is TGTGCCAGCTCACCGTCTGGACAGGACAGTCAGCCCCAGCATTTT.

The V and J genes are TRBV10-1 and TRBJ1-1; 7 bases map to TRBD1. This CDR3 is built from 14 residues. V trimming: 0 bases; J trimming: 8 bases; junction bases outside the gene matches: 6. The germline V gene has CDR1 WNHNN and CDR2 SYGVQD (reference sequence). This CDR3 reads CASSESLTGKEAFF. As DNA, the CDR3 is TGCGCCAGCAGTGAGTCTTTGACAGGGAAGGAAGCTTTCTTT.

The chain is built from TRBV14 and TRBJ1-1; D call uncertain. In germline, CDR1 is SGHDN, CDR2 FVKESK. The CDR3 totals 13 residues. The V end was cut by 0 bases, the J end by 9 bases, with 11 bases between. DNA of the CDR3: TGTGCCAGCAGCCAAGATCGGAACTTACAAGCTTTCTTT. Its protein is CASSQDRNLQAFF.

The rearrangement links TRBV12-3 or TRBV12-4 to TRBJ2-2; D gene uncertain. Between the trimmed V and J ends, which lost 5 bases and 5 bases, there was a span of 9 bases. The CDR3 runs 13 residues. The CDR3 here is CASSERRTGELFF. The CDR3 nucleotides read TGTGCCAGCAGTGAAAGAAGGACCGGGGAGCTGTTTTTT.

In DNA, the CDR3 is TGTGCCAGCAGATCCGGTGGACAGGAGCAGTACTTC. Its translation: CASRSGGQEQYF. The chain is built from TRBV28 and TRBJ2-7; tentative D call: TRBD1 (6 bases). The ends were cut back, 6 bases at V and 7 bases at J, with 13 bases in the middle. The CDR3 runs to 12 residues. In germline, CDR1 is MDHEN, CDR2 SYDVKM.

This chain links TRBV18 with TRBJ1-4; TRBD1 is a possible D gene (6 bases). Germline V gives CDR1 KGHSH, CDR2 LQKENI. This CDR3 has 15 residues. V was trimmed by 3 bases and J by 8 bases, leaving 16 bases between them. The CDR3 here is CASSPPGGPGEKLFF. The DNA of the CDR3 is TGTGCCAGCTCACCCCCTGGGGGGCCCGGGGAAAAACTGTTTTTT. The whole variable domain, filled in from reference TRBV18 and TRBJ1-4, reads NAGVMQNPRHLVRRRGQEARLRCSPMKGHSHVYWYRQLPEEGLKFMVYLQKENIIDESGMPKERFSAEFPKEGPSILRIQQVVRGDSAAYFCASSPPGGPGEKLFFGSGTQLSVL.

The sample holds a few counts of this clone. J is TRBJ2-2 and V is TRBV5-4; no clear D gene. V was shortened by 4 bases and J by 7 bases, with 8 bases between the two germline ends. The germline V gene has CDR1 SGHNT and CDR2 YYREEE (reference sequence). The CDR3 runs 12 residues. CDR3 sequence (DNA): TGTGCCAGCAGCCCTAGGTACGGGGAGCTGTTTTTT. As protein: CASSPRYGELFF.

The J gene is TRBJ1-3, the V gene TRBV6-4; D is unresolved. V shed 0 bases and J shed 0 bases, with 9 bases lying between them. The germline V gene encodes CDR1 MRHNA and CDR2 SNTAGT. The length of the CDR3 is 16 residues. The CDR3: CASSDSIPRSGNTIYF. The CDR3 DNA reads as TGTGCCAGCAGTGACTCGATACCCCGCTCTGGAAACACCATATATTTT.

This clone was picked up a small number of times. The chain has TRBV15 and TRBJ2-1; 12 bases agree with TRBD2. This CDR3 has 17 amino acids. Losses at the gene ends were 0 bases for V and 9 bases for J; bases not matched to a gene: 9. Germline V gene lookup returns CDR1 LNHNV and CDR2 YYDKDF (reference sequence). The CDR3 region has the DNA TGTGCCACCAGCAGAGATCCGCCTAGCGGGGGGGGAGGTGAGCAGTTCTTC. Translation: CATSRDPPSGGGGEQFF. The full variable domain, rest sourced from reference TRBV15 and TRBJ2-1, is DAMVIQNPRYQVTQFGKPVTLSCSQTLNHNVMYWYQQKSSQAPKLLFHYYDKDFNNEADTPDNFQSRRPNTSFCFLDIRSPGLGDTAMYLCATSRDPPSGGGGEQFFGPGTRLTVL.

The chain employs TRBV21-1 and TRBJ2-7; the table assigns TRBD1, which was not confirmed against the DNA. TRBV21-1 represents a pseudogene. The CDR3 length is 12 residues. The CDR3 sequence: CASSKHSYEQYF. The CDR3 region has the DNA TGTGCCAGCAGCAAACACAGCTACGAGCAGTACTTC.

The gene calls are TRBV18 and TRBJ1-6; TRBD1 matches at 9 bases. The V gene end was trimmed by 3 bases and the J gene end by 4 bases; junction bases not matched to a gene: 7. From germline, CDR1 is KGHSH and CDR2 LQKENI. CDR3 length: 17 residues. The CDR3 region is CASSPLGQGGYNSPLHF. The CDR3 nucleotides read TGTGCCAGCTCACCCTTGGGACAGGGAGGGTATAATTCACCCCTCCACTTT.

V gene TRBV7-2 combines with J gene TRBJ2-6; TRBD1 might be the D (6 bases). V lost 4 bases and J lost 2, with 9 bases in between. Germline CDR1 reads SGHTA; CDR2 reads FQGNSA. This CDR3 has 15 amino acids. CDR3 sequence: CASSSGVAGANVLTF. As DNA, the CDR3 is TGTGCCAGCAGCTCAGGGGTCGCTGGGGCCAACGTCCTGACTTTC.

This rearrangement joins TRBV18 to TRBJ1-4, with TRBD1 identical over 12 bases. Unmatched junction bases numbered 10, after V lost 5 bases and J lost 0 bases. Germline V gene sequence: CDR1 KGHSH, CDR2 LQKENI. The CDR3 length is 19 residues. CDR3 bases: TGTGCCAGCTCAACAAGGGGACAGGGGGCAACCCCAACTAATGAAAAACTGTTTTTT. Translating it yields CASSTRGQGATPTNEKLFF.

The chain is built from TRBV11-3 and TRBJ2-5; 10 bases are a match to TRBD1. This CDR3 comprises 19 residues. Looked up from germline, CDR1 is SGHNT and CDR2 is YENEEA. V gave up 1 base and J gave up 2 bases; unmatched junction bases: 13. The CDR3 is CASSLGLTTGGGQQETQYF. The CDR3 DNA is TGTGCCAGCAGCTTAGGCCTAACGACAGGGGGCGGTCAGCAAGAGACCCAGTACTTC.

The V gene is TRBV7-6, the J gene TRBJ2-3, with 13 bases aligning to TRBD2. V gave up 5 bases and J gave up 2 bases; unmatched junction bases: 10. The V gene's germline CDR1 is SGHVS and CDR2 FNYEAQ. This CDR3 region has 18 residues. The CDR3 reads CASSPVGLAGAYTDTQYF. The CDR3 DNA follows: TGTGCCAGCAGCCCCGTTGGACTAGCGGGGGCCTACACAGATACGCAGTATTTT.

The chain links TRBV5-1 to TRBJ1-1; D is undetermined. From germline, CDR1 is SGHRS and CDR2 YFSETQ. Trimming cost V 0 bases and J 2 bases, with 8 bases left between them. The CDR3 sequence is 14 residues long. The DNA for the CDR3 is TGCGCCAGCAGCTTGGGGACCCAAAACACTGAAGCTTTCTTT. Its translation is CASSLGTQNTEAFF.